This TCR beta chain was profiled in a study of blood T cell repertoires in COVID-19. The overall study: The samples span acute and convalescent COVID-19 from the United States, Italy and Spain.

Trimming removed 3 bases from V and 7 bases from J; junction bases left unmatched: 4. The germline V gene has CDR1 KGHDR and CDR2 SFDVKD. The CDR3 loop spans 16 amino acids. TCRdb's table, derived via immunoSEQ multiplex PCR, lists solely in-frame clones and lacks some. The sample has 54,000 or so clones, about 84% seen once. This chain joins TRBV24-1 and TRBJ2-1; TRBD2 agrees at 14 bases. The TCR originated in a woman of 80 years or more with acute or convalescent COVID-19. The source material was peripheral blood. The CDR3 DNA reads as TGTGCCACCAGTGATAGACTAGCGGGGGGGCCTAATGAGCAGTTCTTC. Translated, it gives CATSDRLAGGPNEQFF.